This passage covers 8 T cell receptor beta chains from one sample sequenced in a study of Ad26.COV2.S vaccination and SARS-CoV-2 variants. Profiled with immunoSEQ multiplex PCR; TCRdb holds only in-frame clones, not every one. The sample carries roughly 320,000 clones, about 86% recorded once. As for treatment: around 19 received Ad26.COV2.S at low or high dose, single or two shots; several received placebo; per-sample allocation not given. On day 63 after the first injection, vaccine and placebo recipients gave samples. The sample here was peripheral blood, taken in a trial of Ad26.COV2.S vaccine versus placebo. The source is a person aged 18-60 years who received the Ad26.COV2.S COVID-19 vaccine or a placebo.

To note about this clone: A junction end diverges from the germline sequence, so it may reflect a read error. This chain uses TRBV18 with TRBJ1-5; TRBD1 is a possible D gene (5 bases). The length of the CDR3 is 13 residues. Germline values: CDR1 KGHSH, CDR2 LQKENI. This CDR3 is CASSPQVNQPQHF. CDR3 DNA sequence: TGTGCCAGCTCTCCACAGGTTAATCAGCCCCAGCATTTT. Supplemented by reference TRBV18 and TRBJ1-5, the full variable domain reads NAGVMQNPRHLVRRRGQEARLRCSPMKGHSHVYWYRQLPEEGLKFMVYLQKENIIDESGMPKERFSAEFPKEGPSILRIQQVVRGDSAAYFCASSPQVNQPQHFGDGTRLSIL.

This chain connects TRBV30 to TRBJ2-5; D is ambiguous. The germline V gene encodes CDR1 GTSNPN and CDR2 SVGIG (reference sequence). CDR3 length: 12 residues. Trimming took off 1 base at V and 5 bases at J, with 8 bases between the two ends. The CDR3, as DNA: TGTGCCTGGAGTGATATTAGGGAGACCCAGTACTTC. Protein: CAWSDIRETQYF.

The chain links TRBV7-8 to TRBJ2-1, with 8 bases fitting TRBD2. Trimming removed 0 bases from V and 10 bases from J; junction bases left unmatched: 8. In germline, CDR1 is SGHVS, CDR2 FQNEAQ. This CDR3 is 15 amino acids long. CDR3: CASSLALGAGGEQFF. The CDR3, as DNA: TGTGCCAGCAGCTTAGCGCTCGGGGCGGGGGGCGAGCAGTTCTTC.

The chain links TRBV15 to TRBJ2-7; TRBD1 matches at 8 bases. The CDR3 consists of 15 residues. CDR1 and CDR2 (germline): LNHNV, YYDKDF (reference sequence). V was clipped by 2 bases and J by 5 bases; unmatched bases: 8. The CDR3 spells CATSRRGQAVHEQYF. CDR3 nucleotides: TGTGCCACCAGCAGAAGGGGACAGGCGGTCCACGAGCAGTACTTC.

J is TRBJ2-3 and V is TRBV5-4; D may correspond to TRBD1 or TRBD2 (6 bases each). V gave up 0 bases and J gave up 2 bases, with 13 bases separating them. The CDR3 has 16 amino acids. Per the germline V gene, CDR1 is SGHNT and CDR2 is YYREEE (reference sequence). The CDR3 nucleotides are TGTGCCAGCAGCTTGGCCATCGGGGGCCACACAGATACGCAGTATTTT. Translating gives CASSLAIGGHTDTQYF.

The V gene is TRBV7-2, the J gene TRBJ2-3, with TRBD2 identical over 10 bases. The CDR3 contains 16 residues. V was clipped by 5 bases and J by 1 base; unmatched bases: 6. CDR1 is SGHTA, CDR2 FQGNSA, per germline. This chain's CDR3 is CASSNEGTSGTDTQYF. CDR3 DNA: TGTGCCAGCAGCAATGAGGGGACTAGCGGCACAGATACGCAGTATTTT. The full variable domain, rest sourced from reference TRBV7-2 and TRBJ2-3, is GAGVSQSPSNKVTEKGKDVELRCDPISGHTALYWYRQSLGQGLEFLIYFQGNSAPDKSGLPSDRFSAERTGGSVSTLTIQRTQQEDSAVYLCASSNEGTSGTDTQYFGPGTRLTVL.

The chain employs TRBV11-2 and TRBJ2-1; D not certain. Germline CDR1 SGHAT, CDR2 FQNNGV. CDR3 length: 15 residues. Trimming took off 5 bases at V and 2 bases at J, with 13 bases between the two ends. The CDR3 coding sequence is TGTGCCAGCAGCCCCCTTATTGGGGCCTACAATGAGCAGTTCTTC. Protein sequence: CASSPLIGAYNEQFF.

The chain combines TRBV3-1 (or the pseudogene TRBV3-2) with TRBJ1-2; possible D gene TRBD1, 6 bases. The CDR3 is 20 amino acids. V dropped 0 bases and J dropped 5 bases, with 28 bases sitting between them. CDR1 LGHDT and CDR2 YNNKEL come from the germline V gene (reference sequence). CDR3 DNA: TGTGCCAGCAGCCAAGAGGGGAAGGGCGGGGGACAACTCCTACTTTATGGCTACACCTTC. As protein: CASSQEGKGGGQLLLYGYTF.